This passage covers 5 T cell receptor beta chains from one sample sequenced in a study of blood T cell repertoires in COVID-19 (TCRdb year 2020). The receptor library was made with the immunoSEQ multiplex PCR assay. In TCRdb, the immuneACCESS table is reduced to in-frame sequences with V and J assigned. These tables do not hold every clone; where another copy was compared, an unresolved V gene accounts for under half, and the others remain unexplained. This sample gives over 250,000 clones in total; 88% of them show up just once. The top ten constitute more than 0.95% of the sample. Sequencing used peripheral blood. Every receptor here comes from a woman aged 40 to 49 who had recovered from COVID-19.

This CDR3 is CASSLAGTTQETQYF. The CDR3 DNA is TGTGCCAGCAGCTTAGCCGGGACTACACAAGAGACCCAGTACTTC. The chain carries TRBV7-6 and TRBJ2-5; 7 nucleotides match TRBD2. This CDR3 is 15 amino acids long. Germline CDR1 SGHVS, CDR2 FNYEAQ. The ends lost 0 bases at V and 2 bases at J; junction bases unmatched: 3.

This chain uses TRBV30 with TRBJ1-1; D remains unclear. V shed 1 base and J shed 6 bases, with 9 bases lying between them. The CDR3 runs to 12 residues. CDR1 and CDR2 from the germline V gene are GTSNPN and SVGIG (reference sequence). The CDR3 nucleotides read TGTGCCTGGAGTGCGGGAGGTCCTGAAGCTTTCTTT. Residues: CAWSAGGPEAFF.

V and J are TRBV18 and TRBJ2-7; 8 bases are shared with TRBD2. Trimming removed 5 bases from V and 6 bases from J; junction bases left unmatched: 6. This CDR3 spans 13 amino acids. In germline, CDR1 is KGHSH, CDR2 LQKENI. The CDR3 spells CASSTGTRGEQYF. DNA of the CDR3: TGTGCCAGCTCAACCGGGACTAGGGGCGAGCAGTACTTC.

V gene TRBV18 combines with J gene TRBJ2-7; 10 nucleotides line up with TRBD2. The V and J ends lost 6 bases and 2 bases, in that order; junction bases with no gene match: 4. The CDR3 totals 14 residues. CDR1 is KGHSH, CDR2 LQKENI, per germline. The CDR3: CASSPTSGTYEQYF. For the CDR3, the DNA is TGTGCCAGCTCCCCCACTAGCGGGACCTACGAGCAGTACTTC.

This clone was seen only once. The genes are TRBV19 and TRBJ2-5, with D possibly being TRBD2 (6 bases). The germline V gene has CDR1 LNHDA and CDR2 SQIVND (reference sequence). CDR3 length: 15 amino acids. Trimming removed 5 bases from V and 4 bases from J, with 17 bases in between. CDR3 nucleotides: TGTGCCAGTAGTGGGGGGTGGAGCTCTCTAGAGACCCAGTACTTC. It yields the protein CASSGGWSSLETQYF.